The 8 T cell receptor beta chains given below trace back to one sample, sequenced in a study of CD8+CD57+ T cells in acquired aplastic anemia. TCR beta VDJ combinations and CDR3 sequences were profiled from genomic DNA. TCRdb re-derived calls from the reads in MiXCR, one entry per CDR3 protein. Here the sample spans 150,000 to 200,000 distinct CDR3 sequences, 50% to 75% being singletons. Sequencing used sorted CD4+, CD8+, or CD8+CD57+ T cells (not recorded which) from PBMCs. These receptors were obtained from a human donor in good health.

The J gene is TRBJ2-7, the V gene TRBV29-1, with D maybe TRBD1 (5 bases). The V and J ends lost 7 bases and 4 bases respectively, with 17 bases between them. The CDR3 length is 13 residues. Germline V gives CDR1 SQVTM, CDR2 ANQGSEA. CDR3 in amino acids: CSAVTGRVYEQYF. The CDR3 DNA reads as TGCAGCGCCGTGACGGGCAGGGTATACGAGCAGTACTTC.

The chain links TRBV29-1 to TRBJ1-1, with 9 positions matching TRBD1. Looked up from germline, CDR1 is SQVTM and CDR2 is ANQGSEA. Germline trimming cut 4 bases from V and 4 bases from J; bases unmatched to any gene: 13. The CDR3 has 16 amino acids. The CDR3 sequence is CSVVDCGQGFSTEAFF. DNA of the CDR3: TGCAGCGTTGTCGATTGCGGACAGGGGTTTAGCACTGAAGCTTTCTTT. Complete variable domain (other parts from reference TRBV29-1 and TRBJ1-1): SAVISQKPSRDICQRGTSLTIQCQVDSQVTMMFWYRQQPGQSLTLIATANQGSEATYESGFVIDKFPISRPNLTFSTLTVSNMSPEDSSIYLCSVVDCGQGFSTEAFFGQGTRLTVV.

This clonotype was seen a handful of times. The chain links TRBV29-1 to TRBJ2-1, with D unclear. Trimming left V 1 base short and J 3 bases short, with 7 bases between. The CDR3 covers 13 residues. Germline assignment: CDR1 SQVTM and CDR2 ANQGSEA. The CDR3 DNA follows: TGCAGCGTTGAAGGGACCGGCTACAATGAGCAGTTCTTC. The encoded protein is CSVEGTGYNEQFF.

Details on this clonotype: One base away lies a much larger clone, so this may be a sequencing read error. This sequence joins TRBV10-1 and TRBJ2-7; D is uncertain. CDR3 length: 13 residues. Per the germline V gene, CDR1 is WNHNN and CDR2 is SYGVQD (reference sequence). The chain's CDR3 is CASSYHLTYEQYF. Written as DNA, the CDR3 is TGTGCCAGCAGTTACCACTTAACCTACGAGCAGTACTTC.

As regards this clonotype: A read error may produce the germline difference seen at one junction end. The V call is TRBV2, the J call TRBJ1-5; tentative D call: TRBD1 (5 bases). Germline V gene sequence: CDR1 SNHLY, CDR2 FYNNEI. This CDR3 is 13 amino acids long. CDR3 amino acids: CAISGTGDQPQHF. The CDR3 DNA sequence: TGTGCCATCAGTGGGACGGGGGATCAGCCCCAGCATTTT. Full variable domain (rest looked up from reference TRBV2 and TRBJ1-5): EPEVTQTPSHQVTQMGQEVILRCVPISNHLYFYWYRQILGQKVEFLVSFYNNEISEKSEIFDDQFSVERPDGSNFTLKIRSTKLEDSAMYFCAISGTGDQPQHFGDGTRLSIL.

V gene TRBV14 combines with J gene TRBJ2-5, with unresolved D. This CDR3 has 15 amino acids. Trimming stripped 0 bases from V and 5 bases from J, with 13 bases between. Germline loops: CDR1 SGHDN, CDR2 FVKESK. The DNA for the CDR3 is TGTGCCAGCAGCCAAGATCTAGGCACTGTCGAGACCCAGTACTTC. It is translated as CASSQDLGTVETQYF.

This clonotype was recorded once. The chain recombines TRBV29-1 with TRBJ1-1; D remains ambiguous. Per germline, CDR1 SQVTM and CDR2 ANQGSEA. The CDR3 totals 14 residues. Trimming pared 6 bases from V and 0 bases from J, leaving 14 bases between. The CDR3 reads CSVTAGSMNTEAFF. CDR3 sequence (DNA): TGCAGCGTCACGGCGGGGAGCATGAACACTGAAGCTTTCTTT.

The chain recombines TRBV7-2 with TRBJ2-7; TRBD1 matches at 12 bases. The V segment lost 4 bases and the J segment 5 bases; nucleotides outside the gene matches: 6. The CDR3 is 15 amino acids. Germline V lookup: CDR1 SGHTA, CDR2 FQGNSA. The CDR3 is CASSSTGTGGNEQYF. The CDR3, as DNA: TGTGCCAGCAGCTCAACCGGGACAGGGGGCAACGAGCAGTACTTC. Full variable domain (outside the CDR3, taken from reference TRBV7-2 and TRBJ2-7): GAGVSQSPSNKVTEKGKDVELRCDPISGHTALYWYRQSLGQGLEFLIYFQGNSAPDKSGLPSDRFSAERTGGSVSTLTIQRTQQEDSAVYLCASSSTGTGGNEQYFGPGTRLTVT.